Below, 29 T cell receptor beta chains from the same sample are listed, as sequenced in a study of T cell clonotyping in hematopoietic cell transplantation (dated by TCRdb to about 2021). The time point label, read with the paper, signifies: recipient sample about 28 days before transplant, after cytoreduction. The protocol used for the library was the immunoSEQ multiplex PCR assay. Here the immuneACCESS table is served through TCRdb, limited to in-frame sequences with V and J called. Missing clones are a known gap in these copies; in checked studies unresolved V genes cover under half, and the rest lacks a known reason. This sample gives tens of thousands of clones in total; roughly four fifths of them show up just once. The ten most abundant clones make up 4% to 5.5% of the sample. This sample comprised peripheral blood mononuclear cells, obtained before stem cell transplant. The receptors were sampled from a man aged 55 to 69 with myelodysplastic syndrome. Some clones in this sample may be carry-over from other donors' samples.

This chain links TRBV5-1 with TRBJ2-7; possible D gene TRBD1, 6 bases. The CDR3 has 15 amino acids. Germline V gene lookup returns CDR1 SGHRS and CDR2 YFSETQ. The germline V and J ends were trimmed by 0 bases and 1 base, with 11 bases remaining between them. CDR3 sequence (DNA): TGCGCCAGCAGCTTGGTTACAGGGCTATCCTACGAGCAGTACTTC. Amino acids: CASSLVTGLSYEQYF.

This chain uses TRBV6-1 with TRBJ2-3; 8 nucleotides match TRBD1. J gave up 6 bases and V 7 bases, and 6 bases lay outside the gene matches. The germline V gene encodes CDR1 MNHNS and CDR2 SASEGT. This CDR3 has 13 amino acids. CDR3 in amino acids: CASKTTGADTQYF. In DNA, the CDR3 is TGTGCCAGCAAGACGACAGGGGCCGATACGCAGTATTTT.

The chain employs TRBV5-8 and TRBJ2-1, with 9 nucleotides matching TRBD1. Unmatched junction bases numbered 6, after V lost 4 bases and J lost 7 bases. The germline V gene has CDR1 SGHTS and CDR2 YDEGEE. The CDR3 is 14 residues long. The CDR3 sequence is CASSLDRGRNEQFF. The CDR3 region has the DNA TGTGCCAGCAGCCTTGACAGGGGGAGGAATGAGCAGTTCTTC.

The chain recombines TRBV19 with TRBJ2-7, with 10 positions matching TRBD1. This CDR3 has 12 amino acids. The germline V gene has CDR1 LNHDA and CDR2 SQIVND (reference sequence). J was trimmed by 3 bases and V by 9 bases; bases with no gene match: 2. The CDR3 nucleotides are TGTGCCAGCGGACAGGGGGTCTACGAGCAGTACTTC. Amino acid sequence: CASGQGVYEQYF.

This chain connects TRBV25-1 to TRBJ2-7; D is unclear. This CDR3 is built from 11 residues. Germline CDR1 and CDR2: MGHDK and SYGVNS. The V end was cut by 3 bases, the J end by 4 bases, with 4 bases between. The CDR3 region has the DNA TGTGCCAGCAGTGACGGGTACGAGCAGTACTTC. Encoded protein: CASSDGYEQYF.

The chain is built from TRBV5-1 and TRBJ2-1, with 9 nucleotides matching TRBD2. The CDR3 is made up of 16 amino acids. Germline CDR1 and CDR2: SGHRS and YFSETQ. The V gene end was trimmed by 3 bases and the J gene end by 7 bases; junction bases not matched to a gene: 11. CDR3 loop: CASSSLGRGGWNEQFF. DNA for the CDR3: TGCGCCAGCAGCTCCCTCGGGCGGGGGGGCTGGAATGAGCAGTTCTTC.

This clone was seen only a few times. The J gene is TRBJ2-1, the V gene TRBV13; D might be TRBD2 (6 bases). This CDR3 comprises 15 residues. In germline, CDR1 is PRHDT, CDR2 FYEKMQ (reference sequence). V lost 5 bases and J 6 bases, leaving 17 bases between the germline ends. The CDR3 coding sequence is TGTGCCAGCAGCACAAGCCTCCTAGCGCTCAATGAGCAGTTCTTC. Protein product: CASSTSLLALNEQFF.

The chain carries TRBV5-1 and TRBJ1-1, with D perhaps TRBD1 (6 bases). V gave up 5 bases and J gave up 2 bases, with 13 bases separating them. Germline V lookup: CDR1 SGHRS, CDR2 YFSETQ. The CDR3 covers 14 residues. The CDR3 protein is CASRDSTLNTEAFF. The DNA of the CDR3 is TGCGCCAGCAGGGACAGTACCCTTAACACTGAAGCTTTCTTT. Combining the CDR3 with reference TRBV5-1 and TRBJ1-1 gives the whole variable domain KAGVTQTPRYLIKTRGQQVTLSCSPISGHRSVSWYQQTPGQGLQFLFEYFSETQRNKGNFPGRFSGRQFSNSRSEMNVSTLELGDSALYLCASRDSTLNTEAFFGQGTRLTVV.

The chain has TRBV5-1 and TRBJ1-1; D call uncertain. Germline V gene lookup returns CDR1 SGHRS and CDR2 YFSETQ. This CDR3 comprises 15 residues. Trimming stripped 0 bases from V and 0 bases from J, with 9 bases between. CDR3 in DNA: TGCGCCAGCAGCTTGGGGACGGCCTTGAACACTGAAGCTTTCTTT. Protein: CASSLGTALNTEAFF.

This clone occurred once. V usage is TRBV7-9 and J usage is TRBJ1-2, with unresolved D. Trimming removed 3 bases at V and 9 bases at J, with 17 bases between. CDR3 size: 14 residues. The germline V gene encodes CDR1 SEHNR and CDR2 FQNEAQ (reference sequence). The CDR3: CASSFRSSFDRYTF. For the CDR3, the DNA is TGTGCCAGCAGCTTCCGATCCAGTTTCGATCGCTACACCTTC.

This sequence joins TRBV19 and TRBJ2-5; no clear D. Trimming removed 3 bases from V and 6 bases from J, with 14 bases in between. CDR3 length equals 14 residues. Germline V lookup: CDR1 LNHDA, CDR2 SQIVND (reference sequence). CDR3 protein: CASSISGRPKTQYF. In nucleotides, the CDR3 is TGTGCCAGTAGTATCTCCGGCCGACCCAAGACCCAGTACTTC.

The CDR3 DNA reads TGTGCCAGCAGCTACCTAATCACTGAAGCTTTCTTT. Protein sequence: CASSYLITEAFF. V and J are TRBV7-9 and TRBJ1-1, with D hard to call. The germline V gene has CDR1 SEHNR and CDR2 FQNEAQ (reference sequence). Trimming left V 4 bases short and J 4 bases short, with 7 bases between. This CDR3 region has 12 residues.

V and J are TRBV9 and TRBJ1-2; D call uncertain. The CDR3 consists of 12 residues. CDR1 is SGDLS and CDR2 is YYNGEE in the germline V gene. Trimming removed 6 bases from V and 1 base from J, with 7 bases in between. The CDR3 coding sequence is TGTGCCAGCACCCGGGGTAACTATGGCTACACCTTC. It specifies CASTRGNYGYTF.

This chain links TRBV27 with TRBJ1-2; TRBD1 might be the D (6 bases). Per the germline V gene, CDR1 is MNHEY and CDR2 is SMNVEV (reference sequence). This CDR3 region has 14 residues. The ends were cut back, 5 bases at V and 7 bases at J, with 17 bases in the middle. The CDR3 DNA is TGTGCCAGCAGTCCAACAACCCGGGGGCTTGGCTACACCTTC. Translated: CASSPTTRGLGYTF.

The V call is TRBV10-3, the J call TRBJ1-5, with D possibly TRBD1 on 5 matching bases. CDR1 is ENHRY, CDR2 SYGVKD, per germline. The V gene lost 6 bases and the J gene lost 2 bases, with 14 bases spanning the gap. This CDR3 has 15 residues. The CDR3 nucleotides read TGTGCCATCAGCGAGGAGGGGATAGGCAATCAGCCCCAGCATTTT. Residues: CAISEEGIGNQPQHF.

In this sample, this clone turned up a few times. The V and J genes are TRBV4-3 and TRBJ2-5; the match to TRBD2 covers 9 bases. The J segment lost 5 bases and the V segment lost 4 bases, leaving 14 bases of the junction unmatched. The CDR3 extends over 17 amino acids. The germline gives CDR1 LGHNA, CDR2 YSLEER. This CDR3 reads CASSLGLAGGPRETQYF. DNA for the CDR3: TGCGCCAGCAGCCTCGGACTGGCGGGGGGGCCTCGGGAGACCCAGTACTTC.

The chain is built from TRBV27 and TRBJ2-7; 7 bases map to TRBD2. Trimming at V came to 5 bases and at J to 2 bases, leaving 9 bases not matched to a gene. Germline V gene lookup returns CDR1 MNHEY and CDR2 SMNVEV (reference sequence). The CDR3 sequence is 15 residues long. The CDR3 bases are TGTGCCAGCAGTCCTTGGGGCGCGGGGGCCTACGAGCAGTACTTC. Encoded protein: CASSPWGAGAYEQYF.

The chain recombines TRBV7-2 with TRBJ1-6; D is ambiguous. The CDR3 spans 14 residues. The ends were cut back, 5 bases at V and 9 bases at J, with 14 bases in the middle. Germline-derived CDR1 and CDR2 are SGHTA and FQGNSA. This CDR3 is CASSPPTSLSPLHF. In DNA form, the CDR3 reads TGTGCCAGCAGCCCTCCGACCAGCCTTTCACCCCTCCACTTT.

This rearrangement joins TRBV7-8 to TRBJ2-2; D is ambiguous. CDR1 and CDR2 (germline): SGHVS, FQNEAQ. The CDR3 loop spans 16 amino acids. V was shortened by 5 bases and J by 2 bases, with 15 bases between the two germline ends. The DNA for the CDR3 is TGTGCCAGCAGCATAAGACTCCAGATCAACACCGGGGAGCTGTTTTTT. Amino acids: CASSIRLQINTGELFF.

The chain joins TRBV7-2 to TRBJ1-2; possible D gene TRBD1, 6 bases. CDR1 is SGHTA and CDR2 is FQGNSA in the germline V gene. This CDR3 is 15 amino acids long. V dropped 0 bases and J dropped 8 bases, with 16 bases sitting between them. In DNA form, the CDR3 reads TGTGCCAGCAGCTTAGCGCGGACAGAGTATTCAGGCTACACCTTC. Encoded protein: CASSLARTEYSGYTF.

The rearrangement links TRBV28 to TRBJ2-7, with TRBD2 identical over 7 bases. J lost 4 bases, V lost 7 bases, and 7 bases had no gene match. The CDR3 contains 13 residues. CDR1 is MDHEN, CDR2 SYDVKM, per germline. CDR3 region: CASTPGGKYEQYF. The CDR3 nucleotides are TGTGCCAGCACCCCGGGAGGAAAATACGAGCAGTACTTC. Based on the CDR3 plus reference TRBV28 and TRBJ2-7, the full variable domain is DVKVTQSSRYLVKRTGEKVFLECVQDMDHENMFWYRQDPGLGLRLIYFSYDVKMKEKGDIPEGYSVSREKKERFSLILESASTNQTSMYLCASTPGGKYEQYFGPGTRLTVT.

This clone was counted between two and nine times. The chain joins TRBV30 to TRBJ1-3; no definite D call. The V gene lost 3 bases and the J gene lost 0 bases, with 12 bases spanning the gap. The CDR3 runs to 15 residues. Germline-derived CDR1 and CDR2 are GTSNPN and SVGIG (reference sequence). Written as DNA, the CDR3 is TGTGCCTGGAGCACGGGTTTCATCTCTGGAAACACCATATATTTT. Its protein is CAWSTGFISGNTIYF. Drawing the rest from reference TRBV30 and TRBJ1-3, the complete variable domain is SQTIHQWPATLVQPVGSPLSLECTVEGTSNPNLYWYRQAAGRGLQLLFYSVGIGQISSEVPQNLSASRPQDRQFILSSKKLLLSDSGFYLCAWSTGFISGNTIYFGEGSWLTVV.

This clone was picked up one time. The J gene is TRBJ2-1, the V gene TRBV19; TRBD2 matches 11 bases. Germline-derived CDR1 and CDR2 are LNHDA and SQIVND (reference sequence). Trimming cost V 5 bases and J 9 bases; bases outside gene matches: 6. The CDR3 is 14 amino acids. The CDR3 DNA reads TGTGCCAGTAGTCGTAGCGGGGGGGCGGCTGAGCAGTTCTTC. Translated: CASSRSGGAAEQFF. Filled out from reference TRBV19 and TRBJ2-1, the complete variable domain reads DGGITQSPKYLFRKEGQNVTLSCEQNLNHDAMYWYRQDPGQGLRLIYYSQIVNDFQKGDIAEGYSVSREKKESFPLTVTSAQKNPTAFYLCASSRSGGAAEQFFGPGTRLTVL.

Turning to this clone: Relative to the germline gene, one junction end is altered; a read error may explain this. The chain is built from TRBV7-7 and TRBJ2-1, with 9 bases fitting TRBD1. The CDR3 loop spans 16 amino acids. Germline V gives CDR1 SSHAT, CDR2 FNYEAQ (reference sequence). CDR3 region: CASSLGTPGQGFMQFF. The CDR3 region has the DNA TGTGCTAGCAGCTTGGGGACCCCGGGACAGGGCTTTATGCAGTTCTTC.

This chain links TRBV28 with TRBJ1-3, with 7 bases that match TRBD1. The junction had 11 bases not matched to a gene; V was cut back by 5 bases and J by 4 bases. Looked up from germline, CDR1 is MDHEN and CDR2 is SYDVKM. The CDR3 consists of 16 residues. In DNA, the CDR3 is TGTGCCAGCAGTCCGCAGGGGGGCGCGGGAGGAAACACCATATATTTT. Protein sequence: CASSPQGGAGGNTIYF.

This chain connects TRBV20-1 to TRBJ2-1; tentative D call: TRBD1 (5 bases). V was pared by 8 bases and J by 6 bases, with 8 bases between. The CDR3 has 10 residues. Germline CDR1 DFQATT, CDR2 SNEGSKA (reference sequence). The CDR3 DNA follows: TGCAGTTTAAGGGGCAATGAGCAGTTCTTC. Its translation is CSLRGNEQFF.

The J gene is TRBJ2-1, the V gene TRBV7-2; D gene unclear. Germline lookup yields CDR1 SGHTA and CDR2 FQGNSA. CDR3 length equals 12 residues. The V and J ends lost 7 bases and 0 bases respectively, with 4 bases between them. In DNA, the CDR3 is TGTGCCAGCATGGGCTCCTACAATGAGCAGTTCTTC. This codes for CASMGSYNEQFF.

The gene calls are TRBV18 and TRBJ2-7; D remains ambiguous. V was trimmed by 1 base and J by 0 bases, leaving 7 bases between them. Germline V CDR1 and CDR2: KGHSH, LQKENI. The CDR3 extends over 14 amino acids. CDR3: CASSPQQRSYEQYF. CDR3 in DNA: TGTGCCAGCTCACCACAGCAGCGCTCCTACGAGCAGTACTTC.

The chain is built from TRBV27 and TRBJ2-1; D is unclear. From germline, CDR1 is MNHEY and CDR2 SMNVEV (reference sequence). The CDR3 sequence is 14 residues long. V lost 6 bases and J lost 5, with 14 bases in between. The CDR3 region has the DNA TGTGCCAGCAGGGCTAAGAATGGGGACAATGAGCAGTTCTTC. Its protein is CASRAKNGDNEQFF.